This T cell receptor beta chain is from a study of cytomegalovirus exposure and HLA in healthy donors. Overall study context: In terms of ancestry, the Caucasian-associated cluster contained roughly 81% of the approximately 400 genotyped donors.

The study, taken as a whole, reports: Immune exposure information comprised only CMV serostatus. Diagnosis of cytomegalovirus status made by the classifier reportedly showed high specificity and sensitivity.

The CDR3 loop spans 16 amino acids. From germline, CDR1 is LNHDA and CDR2 SQIVND (reference sequence). J was trimmed by 1 base and V by 0 bases; bases with no gene match: 4. It was with 60 Vbeta and 13 Jbeta primers that the PCR ran. Produced via immunoSEQ multiplex PCR; TCRdb's table is partial and in-frame only. The repertoire holds 180,000 or so clones, with just under 80% as singletons. For this clone: The antigen is not known.

Sample: PBMCs. This chain links TRBV19 with TRBJ2-5; TRBD2 aligns across 8 bases. The sequence was collected from a female donor in good health and CMV-seronegative. In DNA form, the CDR3 reads TGTGCCAGTAGTATAGATGCGGGGGGAACCCAAGAGACCCAGTACTTC. This encodes CASSIDAGGTQETQYF.